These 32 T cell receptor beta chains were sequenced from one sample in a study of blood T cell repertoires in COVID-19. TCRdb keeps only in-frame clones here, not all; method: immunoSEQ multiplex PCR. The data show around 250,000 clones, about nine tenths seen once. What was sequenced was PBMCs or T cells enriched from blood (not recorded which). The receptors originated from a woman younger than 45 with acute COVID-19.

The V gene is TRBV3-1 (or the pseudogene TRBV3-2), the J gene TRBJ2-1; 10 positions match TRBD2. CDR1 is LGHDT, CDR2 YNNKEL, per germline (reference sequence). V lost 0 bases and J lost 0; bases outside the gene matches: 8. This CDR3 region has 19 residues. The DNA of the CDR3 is TGTGCCAGCAGCCAAGATTTGACTAGCGGGTTGAGCTCCTACAATGAGCAGTTCTTC. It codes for CASSQDLTSGLSSYNEQFF.

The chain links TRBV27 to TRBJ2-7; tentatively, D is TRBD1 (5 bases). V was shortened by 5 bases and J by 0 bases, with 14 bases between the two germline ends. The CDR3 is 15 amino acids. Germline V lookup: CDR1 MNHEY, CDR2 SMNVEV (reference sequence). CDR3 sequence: CASSLLPDNSYEQYF. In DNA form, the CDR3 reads TGTGCCAGCAGTCTACTACCGGACAACTCCTACGAGCAGTACTTC.

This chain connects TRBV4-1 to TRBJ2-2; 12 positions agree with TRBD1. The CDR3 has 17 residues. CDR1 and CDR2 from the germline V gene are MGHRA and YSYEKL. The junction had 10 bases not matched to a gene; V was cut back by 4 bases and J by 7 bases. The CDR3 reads CASSLLPGQGANGELFF. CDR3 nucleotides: TGCGCCAGCAGCCTCCTCCCGGGACAGGGGGCTAACGGGGAGCTGTTTTTT.

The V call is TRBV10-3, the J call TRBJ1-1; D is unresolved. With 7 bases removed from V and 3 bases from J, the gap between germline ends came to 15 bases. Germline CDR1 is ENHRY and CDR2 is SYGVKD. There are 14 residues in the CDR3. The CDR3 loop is CAITHEGGYTEAFF. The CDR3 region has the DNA TGTGCCATCACCCATGAGGGAGGGTACACTGAAGCTTTCTTT.

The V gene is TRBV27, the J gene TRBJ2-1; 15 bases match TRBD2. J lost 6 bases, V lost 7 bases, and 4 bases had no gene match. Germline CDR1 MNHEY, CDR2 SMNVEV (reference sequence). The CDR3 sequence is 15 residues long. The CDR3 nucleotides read TGTGCCAGCATGCCGGGACTAGCGGGAGGCAATGAGCAGTTCTTC. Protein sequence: CASMPGLAGGNEQFF.

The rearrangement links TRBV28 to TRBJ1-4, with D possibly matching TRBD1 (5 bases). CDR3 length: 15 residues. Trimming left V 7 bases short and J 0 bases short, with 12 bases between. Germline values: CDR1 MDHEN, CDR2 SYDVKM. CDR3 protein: CASMDILTTNEKLFF. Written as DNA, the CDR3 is TGTGCCAGCATGGACATCCTAACAACTAATGAAAAACTGTTTTTT.

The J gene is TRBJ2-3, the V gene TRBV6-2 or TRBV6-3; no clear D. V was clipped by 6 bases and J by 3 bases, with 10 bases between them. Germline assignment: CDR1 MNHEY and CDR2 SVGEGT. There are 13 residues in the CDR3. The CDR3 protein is CASSPRETDTQYF. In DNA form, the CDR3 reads TGTGCCAGCAGCCCTCGAGAGACAGATACGCAGTATTTT.

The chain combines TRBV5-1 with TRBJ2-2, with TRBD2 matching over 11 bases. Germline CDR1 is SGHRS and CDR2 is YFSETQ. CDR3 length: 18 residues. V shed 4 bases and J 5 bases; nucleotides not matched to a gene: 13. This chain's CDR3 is CASSGGLAEVEGTGELFF. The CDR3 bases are TGCGCCAGCAGCGGGGGACTAGCGGAGGTCGAAGGGACCGGGGAGCTGTTTTTT.

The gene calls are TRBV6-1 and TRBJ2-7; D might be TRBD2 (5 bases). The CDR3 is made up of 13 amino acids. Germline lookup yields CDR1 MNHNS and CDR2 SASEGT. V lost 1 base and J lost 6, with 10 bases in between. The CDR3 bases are TGTGCCAGCAGTGAAGAAGCGGCCCTCGAGCAGTACTTC. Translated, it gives CASSEEAALEQYF.

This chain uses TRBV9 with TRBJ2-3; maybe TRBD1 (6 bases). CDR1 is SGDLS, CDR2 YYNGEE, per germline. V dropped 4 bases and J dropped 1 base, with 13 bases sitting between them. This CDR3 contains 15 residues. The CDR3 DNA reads TGTGCCAGCAGCCCAGGGGCTTCGGGCACAGATACGCAGTATTTT. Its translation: CASSPGASGTDTQYF. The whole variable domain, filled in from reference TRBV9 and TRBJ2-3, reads DSGVTQTPKHLITATGQRVTLRCSPRSGDLSVYWYQQSLDQGLQFLIQYYNGEERAKGNILERFSAQQFPDLHSELNLSSLELGDSALYFCASSPGASGTDTQYFGPGTRLTVL.

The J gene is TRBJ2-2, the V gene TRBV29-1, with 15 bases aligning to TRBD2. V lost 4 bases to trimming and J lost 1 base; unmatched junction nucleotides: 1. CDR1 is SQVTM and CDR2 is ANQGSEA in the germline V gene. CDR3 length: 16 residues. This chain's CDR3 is CSVGTSGRGNTGELFF. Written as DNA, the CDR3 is TGCAGCGTTGGGACTAGCGGGAGGGGGAACACCGGGGAGCTGTTTTTT.

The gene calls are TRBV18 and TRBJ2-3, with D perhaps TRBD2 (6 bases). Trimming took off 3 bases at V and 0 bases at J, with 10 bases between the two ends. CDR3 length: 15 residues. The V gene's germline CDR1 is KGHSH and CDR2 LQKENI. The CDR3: CASSPDYLSTDTQYF. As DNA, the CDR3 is TGTGCCAGCTCACCGGACTACCTTAGCACAGATACGCAGTATTTT.

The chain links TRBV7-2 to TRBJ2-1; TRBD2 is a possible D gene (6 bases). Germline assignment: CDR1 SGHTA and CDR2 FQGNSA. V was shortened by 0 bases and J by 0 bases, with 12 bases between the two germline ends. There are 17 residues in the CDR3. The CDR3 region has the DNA TGTGCCAGCAGCTTAGCGATATCGGGAGACTCCTACAATGAGCAGTTCTTC. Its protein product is CASSLAISGDSYNEQFF.

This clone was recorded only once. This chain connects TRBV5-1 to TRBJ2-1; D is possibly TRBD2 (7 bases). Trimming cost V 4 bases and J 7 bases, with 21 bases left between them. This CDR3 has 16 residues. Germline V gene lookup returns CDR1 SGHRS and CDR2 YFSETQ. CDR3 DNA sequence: TGCGCCAGCAGCCCGCTGGGGGGGGCTGAATGGAATGAGCAGTTCTTC. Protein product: CASSPLGGAEWNEQFF.

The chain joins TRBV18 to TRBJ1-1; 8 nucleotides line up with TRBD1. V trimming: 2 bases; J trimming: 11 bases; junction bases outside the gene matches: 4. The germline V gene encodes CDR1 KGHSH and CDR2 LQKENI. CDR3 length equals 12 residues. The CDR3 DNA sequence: TGTGCCAGCTCACCATTACAGGGGGACGCTTTCTTT. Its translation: CASSPLQGDAFF.

This CDR3 is CASSPTGTSGGNEQFF. The CDR3 DNA reads TGTGCCAGCTCACCGACCGGGACTAGCGGGGGGAATGAGCAGTTCTTC. The chain links TRBV18 to TRBJ2-1; the match to TRBD2 covers 15 bases. Trimming cost V 3 bases and J 7 bases; bases outside gene matches: 4. The CDR3 has 16 amino acids. Germline assignment: CDR1 KGHSH and CDR2 LQKENI.

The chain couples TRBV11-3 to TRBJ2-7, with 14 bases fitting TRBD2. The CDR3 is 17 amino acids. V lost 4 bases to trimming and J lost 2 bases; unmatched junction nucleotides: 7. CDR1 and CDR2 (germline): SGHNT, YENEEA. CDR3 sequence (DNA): TGTGCCAGCAGCTCGGGACTAGCGGGAGAATTCCCCTACGAGCAGTACTTC. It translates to CASSSGLAGEFPYEQYF.

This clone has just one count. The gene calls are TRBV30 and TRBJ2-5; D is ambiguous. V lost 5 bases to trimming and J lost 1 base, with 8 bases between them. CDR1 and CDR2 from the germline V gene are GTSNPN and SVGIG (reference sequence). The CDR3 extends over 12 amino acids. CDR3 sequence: CAWGPVQETQYF. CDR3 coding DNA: TGTGCCTGGGGGCCGGTCCAAGAGACCCAGTACTTC. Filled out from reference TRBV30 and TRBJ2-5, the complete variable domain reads SQTIHQWPATLVQPVGSPLSLECTVEGTSNPNLYWYRQAAGRGLQLLFYSVGIGQISSEVPQNLSASRPQDRQFILSSKKLLLSDSGFYLCAWGPVQETQYFGPGTRLLVL.

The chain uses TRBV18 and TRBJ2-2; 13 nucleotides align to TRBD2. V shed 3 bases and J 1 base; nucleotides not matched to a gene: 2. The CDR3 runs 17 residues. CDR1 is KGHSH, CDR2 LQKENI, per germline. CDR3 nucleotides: TGTGCCAGCTCACCTTGGACTAGCGGGGGGAACACCGGGGAGCTGTTTTTT. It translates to CASSPWTSGGNTGELFF.

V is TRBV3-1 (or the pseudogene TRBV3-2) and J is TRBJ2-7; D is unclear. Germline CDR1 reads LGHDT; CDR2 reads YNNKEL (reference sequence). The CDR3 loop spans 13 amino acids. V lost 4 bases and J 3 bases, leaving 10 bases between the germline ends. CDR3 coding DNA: TGTGCCAGCAGCCGGTACAGTAGCTACGAGCAGTACTTC. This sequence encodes CASSRYSSYEQYF.

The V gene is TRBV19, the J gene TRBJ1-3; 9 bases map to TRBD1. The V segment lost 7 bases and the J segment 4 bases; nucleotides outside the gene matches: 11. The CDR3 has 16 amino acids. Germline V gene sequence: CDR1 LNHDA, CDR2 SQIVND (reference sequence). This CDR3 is CASMTRDREDGNTIYF. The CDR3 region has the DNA TGTGCCAGTATGACCCGGGACAGGGAGGACGGAAACACCATATATTTT.

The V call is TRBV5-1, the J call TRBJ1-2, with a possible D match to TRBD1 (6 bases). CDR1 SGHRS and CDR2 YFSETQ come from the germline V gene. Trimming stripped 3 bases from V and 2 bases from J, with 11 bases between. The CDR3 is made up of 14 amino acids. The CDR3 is CASSSSGHNYGYTF. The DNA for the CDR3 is TGCGCCAGCAGCTCGTCGGGACACAACTATGGCTACACCTTC.

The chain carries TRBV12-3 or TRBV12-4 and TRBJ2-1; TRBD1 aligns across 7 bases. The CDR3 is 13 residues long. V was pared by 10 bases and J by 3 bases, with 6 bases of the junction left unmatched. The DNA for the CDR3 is TGTGCCATCCGGGACAGCAACTACAATGAGCAGTTCTTC. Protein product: CAIRDSNYNEQFF.

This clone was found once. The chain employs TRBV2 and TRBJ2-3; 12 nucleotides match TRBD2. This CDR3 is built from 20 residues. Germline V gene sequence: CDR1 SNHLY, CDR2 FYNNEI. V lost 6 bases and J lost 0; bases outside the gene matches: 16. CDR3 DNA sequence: TGTGCCAGCAGCTCACGCGGGCTAGCGGGAGGGGATGTGAGCACAGATACGCAGTATTTT. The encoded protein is CASSSRGLAGGDVSTDTQYF.

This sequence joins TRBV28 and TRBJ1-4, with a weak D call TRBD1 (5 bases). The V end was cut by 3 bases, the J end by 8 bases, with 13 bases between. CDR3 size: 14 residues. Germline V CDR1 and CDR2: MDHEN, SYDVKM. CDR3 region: CASSFGGVREKLFF. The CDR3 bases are TGTGCCAGCAGTTTCGGGGGGGTTCGGGAAAAACTGTTTTTT.

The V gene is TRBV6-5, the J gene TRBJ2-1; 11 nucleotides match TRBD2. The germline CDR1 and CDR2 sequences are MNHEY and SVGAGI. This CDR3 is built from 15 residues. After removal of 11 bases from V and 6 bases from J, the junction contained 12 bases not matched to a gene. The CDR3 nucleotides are TGTGCCTCGAGACTAGCGGGACTAGTAGGCAATGAGCAGTTCTTC. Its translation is CASRLAGLVGNEQFF.

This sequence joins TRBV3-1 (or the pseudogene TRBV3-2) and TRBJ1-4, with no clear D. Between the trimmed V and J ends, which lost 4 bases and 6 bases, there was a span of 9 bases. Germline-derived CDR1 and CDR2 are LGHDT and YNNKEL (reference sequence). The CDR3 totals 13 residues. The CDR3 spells CASSRLAYEKLFF. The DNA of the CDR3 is TGTGCCAGCAGCCGCCTTGCGTATGAAAAACTGTTTTTT.

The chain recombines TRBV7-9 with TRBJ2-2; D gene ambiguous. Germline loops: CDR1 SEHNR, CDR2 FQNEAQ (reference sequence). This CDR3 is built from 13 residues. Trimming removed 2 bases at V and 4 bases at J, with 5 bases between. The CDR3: CASSLILTGELFF. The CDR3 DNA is TGTGCCAGCAGCTTAATCCTCACCGGGGAGCTGTTTTTT.

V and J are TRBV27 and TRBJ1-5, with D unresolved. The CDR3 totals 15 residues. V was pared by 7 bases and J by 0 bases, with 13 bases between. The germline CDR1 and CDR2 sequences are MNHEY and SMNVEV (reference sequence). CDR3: CASKSGEDSNQPQHF. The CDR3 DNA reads TGTGCCAGCAAAAGCGGGGAAGATAGCAATCAGCCCCAGCATTTT.

The CDR3 reads CASSQRGRAFTGELFF. The DNA for the CDR3 is TGTGCCAGCAGCCAGCGCGGGAGGGCATTCACCGGGGAGCTGTTTTTT. The chain couples TRBV3-1 (or the pseudogene TRBV3-2) to TRBJ2-2; 9 nucleotides agree with TRBD2. The CDR3 is made up of 16 amino acids. Germline V gives CDR1 LGHDT, CDR2 YNNKEL (reference sequence). Unmatched junction bases numbered 6, after V lost 3 bases and J lost 4 bases.

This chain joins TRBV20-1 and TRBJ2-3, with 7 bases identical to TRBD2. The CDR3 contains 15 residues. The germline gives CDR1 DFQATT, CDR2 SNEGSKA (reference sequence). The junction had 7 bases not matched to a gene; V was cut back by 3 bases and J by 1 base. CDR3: CSASGSGPGTDTQYF. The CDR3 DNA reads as TGCAGTGCTAGTGGTAGCGGGCCCGGCACAGATACGCAGTATTTT.

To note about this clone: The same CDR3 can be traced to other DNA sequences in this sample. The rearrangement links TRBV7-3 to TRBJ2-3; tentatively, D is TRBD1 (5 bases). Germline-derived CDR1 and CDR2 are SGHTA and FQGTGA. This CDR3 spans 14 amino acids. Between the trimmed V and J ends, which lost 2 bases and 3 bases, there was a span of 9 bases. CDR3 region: CASSLLAGTDTQYF. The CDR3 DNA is TGTGCCAGCAGCTTATTGGCAGGGACAGATACGCAGTATTTT. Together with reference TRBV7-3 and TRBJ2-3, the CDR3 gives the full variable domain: GAGVSQTPSNKVTEKGKYVELRCDPISGHTALYWYRQSLGQGPEFLIYFQGTGAADDSGLPNDRFFAVRPEGSVSTLKIQRTERGDSAVYLCASSLLAGTDTQYFGPGTRLTVL.